This T cell receptor (beta chain) was sequenced in a study of cytomegalovirus exposure and HLA in healthy donors. Overall study: Early released data had tens of millions of unique TCRs, all coming from HLA-typed donors. The study, taken as a whole, reports: Confirmation in vitro established that a few CMV-associated chains were specific for CMV antigens. There was a cluster of highly shared sequence variants that was likely a sequencing artifact.

Comment on this clone: The target antigen is unknown. Different DNA sequences within this sample yield the same CDR3.

The CDR3 has 14 amino acids. Per germline, CDR1 MNHEY and CDR2 SVGAGI. V was clipped by 3 bases and J by 0 bases; unmatched bases: 0. This PCR relied on a set of 60 Vbeta primers and 13 Jbeta primers. The protocol was immunoSEQ multiplex PCR, while the TCRdb copy is restricted to in-frame clones and leaves out a portion. The sample lists 100,000 or so clones; roughly 15% were seen once. Sample: PBMCs. This sequence originates from a female donor in good health and CMV-seronegative. The J gene is TRBJ2-3, the V gene TRBV6-5, with TRBD2 matching 7 bases. The CDR3 is CASSYSGSTDTQYF. As DNA, the CDR3 is TGTGCCAGCAGTTATAGCGGGAGCACAGATACGCAGTATTTT.